The clone carrying this T cell receptor (beta chain) was observed many times. TCRdb analysed the RT-PCR reads with MiXCR anew, one entry per CDR3 protein. Of 540,000 or so distinct CDR3 sequences in the sample, 13% were seen once. The sample comes from a study of response to subunit inactivated influenza vaccine. Germline V gene lookup returns CDR1 MNHEY and CDR2 SVGAGI. The V and J ends lost 1 base and 10 bases, in that order; junction bases with no gene match: 17. The CDR3 is 19 amino acids. This chain connects TRBV6-5 to TRBJ1-6, with 9 bases lining up with TRBD1. The receptor comes from a man in his fifties who received an inactivated influenza vaccine. The sample in question was PBMCs from blood, obtained around seven weeks after vaccination. The CDR3 DNA follows: TGTGCCAGCAGTTACTTAATCGGGACAGGGAGTAGTAGATTGTCACCCCTCCACTTT. Translated: CASSYLIGTGSSRLSPLHF.